This TCR beta chain was retrieved from a study of CD8+ T cells in alopecia areata. Background on the study: Treated patients were dosed with oral tofacitinib, taking 5 to 10 mg twice daily.

About this clone: The antigen remains unidentified.

Study-wide results and caveats: Especially in alopecia totalis/universalis, lesional scalp showed greater clonality than normal scalp did. Patients shared TCRs less clearly than mice did, possibly owing to HLA. Both scalp clonality and the expanded CD8+ clones among the top 100 showed a significant decrease with tofacitinib.

The sequencing template was cDNA reverse transcribed from extracted RNA. Generated by immunoSEQ multiplex PCR, the TCRdb table keeps only in-frame clones and is missing some. Among under 110,000 clones listed, about three fifths were seen once. Regarding treatment: oral pan-JAK inhibitor, 5-10 mg twice daily. The CDR3 has 13 residues. Germline-derived CDR1 and CDR2 are ENHRY and SYGVKD. Deletions cut 4 bases from V and 7 bases from J, with 10 bases between. The clonotype was recovered from a human donor with alopecia areata. Sequencing was performed on CD8+ T cells sorted from blood, taken at roughly week 58, from a patient treated with tofacitinib. The J gene is TRBJ2-2, the V gene TRBV10-3; unclear D gene. The CDR3 DNA follows: TGTGCCATCAGTGCGGAGAGCTACGGGGAGCTGTTTTTT. Its protein product is CAISAESYGELFF.